This is a list of T cell receptor beta chains from one sample in a study of control samples from healthy donors and cancer patients. This table comes from immunoSEQ multiplex PCR, and its TCRdb copy is limited to in-frame clones, with some not included. The data hold 75,000 to 100,000 clones, with roughly 92% observed a single time. The sample taken for sequencing was blood. The source of these receptors is a human donor in good health. The donor label of this sample is uncertain. The CDR3 runs from the conserved cysteine through the conserved F or W. The D gene is left open where the match is weak. Clone size is not always given. Where it is, it says once, few, many or a class for expanded clones.

clone size	V gene	D gene	J gene	CDR3 protein	CDR3 DNA
-	TRBV24-1	TRBD1	TRBJ1-5	CATTDRVGQPQHF	TGTGCCACCACTGACAGGGTGGGTCAGCCCCAGCATTTT
-	TRBV4-3	-	TRBJ2-1	CASSQDWGIDIYNEQFF	TGCGCCAGCAGCCAAGACTGGGGGATAGACATTTACAATGAGCAGTTCTTC
-	TRBV9	-	TRBJ1-1	CASSVGIQLNTEAFF	TGTGCCAGCAGCGTAGGCATTCAGTTGAACACTGAAGCTTTCTTT
-	TRBV30	-	TRBJ2-1	CAWSSTGRLQFF	TGTGCCTGGAGCTCGACGGGGCGTCTGCAGTTCTTC
-	TRBV4-2	-	TRBJ1-6	CASSQESPNGSPLHF	TGTGCCAGCAGCCAAGAGTCCCCTAACGGTTCACCCCTCCACTTT
-	TRBV19	-	TRBJ2-7	CASRSQGSSSYEQYF	TGTGCCAGTAGGTCCCAGGGCAGCAGCTCCTACGAGCAGTACTTC
-	TRBV9	-	TRBJ2-1	CASSLTVGNEQFF	TGTGCCAGCAGCCTGACAGTTGGGAATGAGCAGTTCTTC
-	TRBV27	-	TRBJ2-1	CASSWTGTNDNEQFF	TGTGCCAGCAGCTGGACCGGGACAAACGACAATGAGCAGTTCTTC
many	TRBV12-5	TRBD1	TRBJ1-5	CASAWTGEQNNQPQHF	TGTGCTAGTGCCTGGACAGGAGAACAGAACAATCAGCCCCAGCATTTT
-	TRBV6-2/TRBV6-3	-	TRBJ1-1	CASSYLAGLYTEAFF	TGTGCCAGCAGTTACCTCGCAGGGTTATACACTGAAGCTTTCTTT
-	TRBV30	-	TRBJ1-2	CAWSRTDSGYTF	TGTGCCTGGAGTCGGACAGATTCAGGCTACACCTTC
-	TRBV11-2	-	TRBJ1-6	CASSLIFRDSPLHF	TGTGCCAGCAGCTTAATCTTTCGGGATTCACCCCTCCACTTT
-	TRBV28	-	TRBJ2-4	CASRPTSDLAKNIQYF	TGTGCCAGCAGGCCTACTTCCGACTTAGCCAAAAACATTCAGTACTTC
once	TRBV19	-	TRBJ2-2	CASSIAGNTGELFF	TGTGCCAGTAGTATAGCGGGGAACACCGGGGAGCTGTTTTTT
-	TRBV18	-	TRBJ2-1	CASSPREGADEQFF	TGTGCCAGCTCACCACGGGAGGGGGCCGATGAGCAGTTCTTC
once	TRBV11-2	TRBD1	TRBJ1-5	CASSSGQGANQPQHF	TGTGCCAGCAGCTCGGGACAGGGGGCGAATCAGCCCCAGCATTTT
-	TRBV4-1	-	TRBJ1-1	CASSQFPKGGAGTEAFF	TGCGCCAGCAGCCAATTCCCAAAGGGGGGCGCAGGCACTGAAGCTTTCTTT
-	TRBV19	TRBD1	TRBJ1-1	CASSSRQGITEAFF	TGTGCCAGTAGTTCCCGACAGGGTATCACTGAAGCTTTCTTT
-	TRBV28	-	TRBJ2-5	CASKGTEETQYF	TGTGCCAGCAAAGGGACGGAGGAGACCCAGTACTTC
once	TRBV5-4	-	TRBJ2-3	CASSLGDTDTQYF	TGTGCCAGCAGCTTGGGAGATACAGATACGCAGTATTTT
-	TRBV21-1	-	TRBJ2-2	CASTPGGQGHTGELFF	TGTGCCAGCACCCCGGGGGGACAGGGACACACCGGGGAGCTGTTTTTT
-	TRBV5-1	-	TRBJ2-3	CASSLDGTPTDTQYF	TGCGCCAGCAGCTTGGACGGGACTCCAACAGATACGCAGTATTTT